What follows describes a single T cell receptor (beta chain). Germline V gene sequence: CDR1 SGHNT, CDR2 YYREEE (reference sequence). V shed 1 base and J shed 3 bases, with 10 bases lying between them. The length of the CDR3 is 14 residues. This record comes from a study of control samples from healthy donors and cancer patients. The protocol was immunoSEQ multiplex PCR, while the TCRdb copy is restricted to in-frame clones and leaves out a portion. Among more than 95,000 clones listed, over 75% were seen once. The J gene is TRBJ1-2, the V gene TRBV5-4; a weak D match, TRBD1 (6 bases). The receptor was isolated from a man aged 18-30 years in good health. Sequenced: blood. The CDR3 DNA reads TGTGCCAGCAGCTTGAGGGGGGTGCACTATGGCTACACCTTC. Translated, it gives CASSLRGVHYGYTF. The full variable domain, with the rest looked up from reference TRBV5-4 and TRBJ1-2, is ETGVTQSPTHLIKTRGQQVTLRCSSQSGHNTVSWYQQALGQGPQFIFQYYREEENGRGNFPPRFSGLQFPNYSSELNVNALELDDSALYLCASSLRGVHYGYTFGSGTRLTVV.